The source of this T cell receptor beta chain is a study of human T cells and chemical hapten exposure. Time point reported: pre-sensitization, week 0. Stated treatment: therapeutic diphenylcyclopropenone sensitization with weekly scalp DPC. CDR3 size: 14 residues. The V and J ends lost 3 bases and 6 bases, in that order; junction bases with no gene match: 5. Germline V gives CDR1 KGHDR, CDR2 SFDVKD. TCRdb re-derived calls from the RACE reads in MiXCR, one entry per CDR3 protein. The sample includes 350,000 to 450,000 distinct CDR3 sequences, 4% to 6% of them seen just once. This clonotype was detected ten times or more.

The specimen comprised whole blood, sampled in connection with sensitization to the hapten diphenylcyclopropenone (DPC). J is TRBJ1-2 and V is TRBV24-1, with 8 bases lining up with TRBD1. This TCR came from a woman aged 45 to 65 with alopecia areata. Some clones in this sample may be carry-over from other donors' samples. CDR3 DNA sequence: TGTGCCACCAGTGATCCAGGACAGGGTAATGGCTACACCTTC. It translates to CATSDPGQGNGYTF.